These 26 T cell receptor beta chains came from one sample sequenced in a study of post-analysis software for immune sequencing data. These TCRs are of unknown antigen specificity. Unique molecular identifiers were built into the TCR beta cDNA libraries. TCRdb re-derived calls from the PCR reads in MiXCR, one entry per CDR3 protein. The sample carries 450,000 to 700,000 distinct CDR3 sequences, 40% to 50% recorded once. Findings of the study overall: Roughly five TRBV segments were significantly more frequent in patients than in controls. TRBV5-6, TRBV5-1 and TRBV20-1 were among these segments.

Material: blood. Receptors were obtained from a girl aged 10 to 17 with multiple sclerosis.

In its sample, this clonotype was seen a few times. The chain has TRBV15 and TRBJ1-2; unclear D gene. CDR1 and CDR2 from the germline V gene are LNHNV and YYDKDF (reference sequence). The CDR3 contains 16 residues. V lost 2 bases to trimming and J lost 1 base, with 14 bases between them. CDR3 DNA: TGTGCCACCAGCAGATACTCCTCCTCCAGTAACTATGGCTACACCTTC. Its translation: CATSRYSSSSNYGYTF.

The V call is TRBV12-3 or TRBV12-4, the J call TRBJ2-1, with a possible D match to TRBD2 (5 bases). The V and J ends lost 5 bases and 9 bases respectively, with 11 bases between them. The CDR3 runs to 12 residues. The chain's CDR3 is CASSILVSEQFF. CDR3 DNA sequence: TGTGCCAGCAGTATACTAGTAAGTGAGCAGTTCTTC.

The chain links TRBV12-3 or TRBV12-4 to TRBJ2-5, with 8 bases that match TRBD2. The CDR3 loop spans 16 amino acids. J was trimmed by 5 bases and V by 5 bases; bases with no gene match: 13. The CDR3 sequence: CASSPWGAGARETQYF. The DNA for the CDR3 is TGTGCCAGCAGTCCCTGGGGAGCGGGGGCAAGGGAGACCCAGTACTTC.

This sequence joins TRBV2 and TRBJ2-3; 9 bases map to TRBD2. Germline CDR1 reads SNHLY; CDR2 reads FYNNEI. This CDR3 has 16 amino acids. Trimming removed 8 bases from V and 3 bases from J; junction bases left unmatched: 12. The CDR3 is CASSSPAAGGTDTQYF. The CDR3 region has the DNA TGTGCCAGCTCGTCCCCCGCAGCGGGGGGAACAGATACGCAGTATTTT.

This sequence joins TRBV12-3 or TRBV12-4 and TRBJ1-2; D is unclear. The V end was cut by 4 bases, the J end by 4 bases, with 19 bases between. CDR3 size: 16 residues. As DNA, the CDR3 is TGTGCCAGCAGTTCCATAGGGCGGGCAGCTTCCTATGGCTACACCTTC. Its protein is CASSSIGRAASYGYTF.

The chain uses TRBV10-3 and TRBJ2-3, with no clear D. The V gene lost 4 bases and the J gene lost 0 bases, with 8 bases spanning the gap. The CDR3 is 14 amino acids. Per the germline V gene, CDR1 is ENHRY and CDR2 is SYGVKD. CDR3 DNA: TGTGCCATCAGTGTAACTACTAGCACAGATACGCAGTATTTT. This codes for CAISVTTSTDTQYF.

This chain connects TRBV28 to TRBJ2-2; TRBD1 is a possible D gene (5 bases). This CDR3 has 14 residues. V was shortened by 2 bases and J by 6 bases, with 10 bases between the two germline ends. In germline, CDR1 is MDHEN, CDR2 SYDVKM. The CDR3 loop reads CASSLQGRAGELFF. The CDR3 nucleotides are TGTGCCAGCAGTTTACAGGGAAGGGCCGGGGAGCTGTTTTTT.

As regards this clonotype: At one end the junction does not follow the germline gene, possibly because of a read error. This chain uses TRBV3-1 with TRBJ1-2; D might be TRBD1 (6 bases). The CDR3 consists of 15 residues. CDR1 and CDR2 (germline): LGHDT, YNNKEL (reference sequence). CDR3 sequence: CASSQDGQRIYGYTF. CDR3 nucleotides: TGTGCCAGCAGCCAAGATGGACAGAGGATCTATGGTTACACCTTC.

The chain is built from TRBV6-5 and TRBJ2-3; the D gene could be TRBD1 or TRBD2 (5 bases each). The length of the CDR3 is 14 residues. Germline V CDR1 and CDR2: MNHEY, SVGAGI. V was pared by 7 bases and J by 4 bases, with 15 bases between. The chain's CDR3 is CASTIRDQSDTQYF. The CDR3, as DNA: TGTGCCAGCACGATCCGGGACCAATCAGATACGCAGTATTTT.

The chain has TRBV5-1 and TRBJ2-3, with D possibly TRBD2 on 7 matching bases. CDR1 and CDR2 from the germline V gene are SGHRS and YFSETQ. V was clipped by 4 bases and J by 10 bases, with 25 bases between them. CDR3 length: 16 amino acids. CDR3 sequence (DNA): TGCGCCAGCAGCCTGGGAGGGGCGGGGGCGAGCCCGTCGCAGTATTTT. It specifies CASSLGGAGASPSQYF.

The chain carries TRBV6-5 and TRBJ2-1; the D gene is possibly TRBD2 (5 bases). Trimming took off 0 bases at V and 9 bases at J, with 15 bases between the two ends. This CDR3 comprises 15 residues. Germline V gives CDR1 MNHEY, CDR2 SVGAGI. The CDR3: CASSYSRALLAEQFF. The CDR3 bases are TGTGCCAGCAGTTACTCGAGGGCCCTCCTAGCTGAGCAGTTCTTC.

This clonotype was counted only a few times. The J gene is TRBJ2-5, the V gene TRBV6-6, with a weak D call TRBD1 (5 bases). Germline V gene data show CDR1 as MNHNY and CDR2 as SVGAGI (reference sequence). This CDR3 is 14 amino acids long. V was shortened by 6 bases and J by 11 bases, with 22 bases between the two germline ends. This CDR3 is CASSPEGAWREQYF. The CDR3 bases are TGTGCCAGCAGCCCCGAAGGGGCCTGGCGAGAGCAGTACTTC.

The CDR3 DNA sequence: TGCGCCAGCAGCCTGATTACAGGGCCCTATGGCTACACCTTC. It is translated as CASSLITGPYGYTF. The chain links TRBV5-1 to TRBJ1-2, with D tentatively TRBD1 (6 bases). V was pared by 4 bases and J by 4 bases, with 14 bases between. The germline V gene has CDR1 SGHRS and CDR2 YFSETQ. The CDR3 length is 14 residues.

V gene TRBV20-1 combines with J gene TRBJ2-3, with 10 bases matching TRBD1. Losses at the gene ends were 3 bases for V and 2 bases for J; bases not matched to a gene: 5. The CDR3 has 15 residues. Germline V gene data show CDR1 as DFQATT and CDR2 as SNEGSKA (reference sequence). The chain's CDR3 is CSASAGTGDTDTQYF. The CDR3 DNA follows: TGCAGTGCTAGTGCCGGGACAGGGGACACAGATACGCAGTATTTT.

This clonotype was counted once. This chain links TRBV6-5 with TRBJ1-2; 8 bases fit TRBD1. Trimming took 6 bases from V and 1 from J; bases not matched to a gene: 7. Germline V gene sequence: CDR1 MNHEY, CDR2 SVGAGI. CDR3 length equals 15 residues. CDR3: CASSRGQGNNYGYTF. The CDR3 bases are TGTGCCAGCAGCCGAGGACAGGGTAATAACTATGGCTACACCTTC.

This sequence joins TRBV27 and TRBJ2-7, with TRBD1 as a possible D gene (5 bases). Germline V gene sequence: CDR1 MNHEY, CDR2 SMNVEV (reference sequence). Trimming cost V 4 bases and J 0 bases, with 10 bases left between them. The CDR3 sequence is 14 residues long. The CDR3 here is CASSSRQSSYEQYF. CDR3 in DNA: TGTGCCAGCAGTTCTCGACAGAGCTCCTACGAGCAGTACTTC.

This clonotype was seen a handful of times. This chain uses TRBV12-3 or TRBV12-4 with TRBJ1-4; possibly TRBD1 for D (5 bases). The CDR3 extends over 15 amino acids. Trimming removed 3 bases from V and 8 bases from J, with 16 bases in between. The DNA for the CDR3 is TGTGCCAGCAGTTTTACCGGGACCCGAGGGGAAAAACTGTTTTTT. Amino acids: CASSFTGTRGEKLFF.

This clonotype was seen only a few times. CDR3 in DNA: TGCAGTGCTACTTCCCGACCCCGGGAAGACACAGATACGCAGTATTTT. Translating gives CSATSRPREDTDTQYF. The genes are TRBV20-1 and TRBJ2-3, with D perhaps TRBD2 (5 bases). CDR1 and CDR2 (germline): DFQATT, SNEGSKA (reference sequence). V was pared by 4 bases and J by 2 bases, with 19 bases between. The CDR3 is made up of 16 amino acids.

For the CDR3, the DNA is TGCAGTGCTAGTAACACCGATCAGCCCCAGCATTTT. Its protein product is CSASNTDQPQHF. This chain links TRBV20-1 with TRBJ1-5; no firm D call. CDR3 size: 12 residues. V lost 3 bases, J lost 5 bases, and 8 bases lay in between. Looked up from germline, CDR1 is DFQATT and CDR2 is SNEGSKA (reference sequence).

The J gene is TRBJ2-1, the V gene TRBV4-1; 11 nucleotides line up with TRBD2. Germline CDR1 MGHRA, CDR2 YSYEKL. The CDR3 runs to 17 residues. The ends lost 4 bases at V and 2 bases at J; junction bases unmatched: 7. CDR3 amino acids: CASSPSRLAGTYNEQFF. The CDR3 coding sequence is TGCGCCAGCAGCCCTTCGAGACTAGCGGGAACCTACAATGAGCAGTTCTTC.

The chain uses TRBV12-3 or TRBV12-4 and TRBJ1-2, with D maybe TRBD1 (6 bases). The CDR3 loop spans 14 amino acids. The V end lost 6 bases, the J end lost 4 bases, and 15 bases lay between the germline ends. Here the CDR3 DNA reads TGTGCCAGCAGACCCTTTGGACAGAGCTATGGCTACACCTTC. Residues: CASRPFGQSYGYTF.

This clonotype was detected only a few times. This chain joins TRBV7-2 and TRBJ2-5; no reliable D call. The germline gives CDR1 SGHTA, CDR2 FQGNSA. Trimming removed 1 base from V and 0 bases from J, with 9 bases in between. The CDR3 covers 15 residues. The CDR3 reads CASSLEEAYQETQYF. The DNA for the CDR3 is TGTGCCAGCAGCTTAGAAGAAGCGTACCAAGAGACCCAGTACTTC.

The chain couples TRBV29-1 to TRBJ1-2, with a weak D call TRBD1 (5 bases). Trimming cost V 5 bases and J 4 bases, with 11 bases left between them. Per the germline V gene, CDR1 is SQVTM and CDR2 is ANQGSEA. The CDR3 totals 12 residues. The CDR3 spells CSVSGTAYGYTF. The CDR3 bases are TGCAGCGTTTCCGGGACGGCCTATGGCTACACCTTC.

Remarks on this clonotype: Germline and junction disagree at one end, which may indicate a read error. This chain uses TRBV12-3 or TRBV12-4 with TRBJ2-1, with D maybe TRBD2 (6 bases). The CDR3 is 14 amino acids. CDR3 bases: TGTGCCACGGGGGTTACCCAGGGTTACAATGGGCAGTTCTTC. Amino acid sequence: CATGVTQGYNGQFF.

The CDR3 DNA is TGCAGCGTTGAGGGGGACAATGAGCAGTACTTC. Its translation: CSVEGDNEQYF. The rearrangement uses TRBV29-1 and TRBJ2-1; D is perhaps TRBD1 (6 bases). The J call is in doubt because the DNA end fits TRBJ2-7 better. The CDR3 runs to 11 residues. Germline CDR1 reads SQVTM; CDR2 reads ANQGSEA.

The J gene is TRBJ2-7, the V gene TRBV20-1, with TRBD2 matching 7 bases. CDR3 length: 14 amino acids. The J segment lost 0 bases and the V segment lost 1 base, leaving 3 bases of the junction unmatched. Looked up from germline, CDR1 is DFQATT and CDR2 is SNEGSKA (reference sequence). The DNA for the CDR3 is TGCAGTGCTAGAGGGGGGGGAAGCTCCTACGAGCAGTACTTC. Translating it yields CSARGGGSSYEQYF.